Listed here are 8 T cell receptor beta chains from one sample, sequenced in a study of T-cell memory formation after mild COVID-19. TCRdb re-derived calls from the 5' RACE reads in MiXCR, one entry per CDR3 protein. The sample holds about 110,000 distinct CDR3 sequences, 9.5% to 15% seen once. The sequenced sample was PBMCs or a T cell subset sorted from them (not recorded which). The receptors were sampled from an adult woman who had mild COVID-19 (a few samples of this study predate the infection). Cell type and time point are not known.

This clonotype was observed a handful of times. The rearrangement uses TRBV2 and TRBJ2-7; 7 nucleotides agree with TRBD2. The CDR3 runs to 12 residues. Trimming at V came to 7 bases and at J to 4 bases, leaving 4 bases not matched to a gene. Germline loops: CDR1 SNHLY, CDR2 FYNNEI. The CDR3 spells CASKRGSYEQYF. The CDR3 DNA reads TGTGCCAGCAAGCGGGGCTCATACGAGCAGTACTTC.

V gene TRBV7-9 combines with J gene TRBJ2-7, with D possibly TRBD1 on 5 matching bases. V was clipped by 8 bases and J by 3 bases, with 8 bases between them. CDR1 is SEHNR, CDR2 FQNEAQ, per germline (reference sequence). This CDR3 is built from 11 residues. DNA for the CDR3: TGTGCCAGCGCAGGGAACTACGAGCAGTACTTC. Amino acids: CASAGNYEQYF.

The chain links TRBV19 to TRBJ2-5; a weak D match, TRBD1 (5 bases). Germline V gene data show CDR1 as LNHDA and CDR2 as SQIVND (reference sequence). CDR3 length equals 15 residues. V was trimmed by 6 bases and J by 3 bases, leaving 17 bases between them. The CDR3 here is CASRGWGGPKETQYF. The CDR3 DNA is TGTGCCAGTAGGGGCTGGGGCGGTCCTAAAGAGACCCAGTACTTC.

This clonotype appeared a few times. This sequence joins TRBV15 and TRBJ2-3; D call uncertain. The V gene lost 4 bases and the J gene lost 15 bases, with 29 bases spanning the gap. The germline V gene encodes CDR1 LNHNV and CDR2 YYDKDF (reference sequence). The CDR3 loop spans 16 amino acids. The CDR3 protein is CATSTPPAEAEDTPYF. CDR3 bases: TGTGCCACCAGCACCCCTCCTGCAGAGGCGGAAGATACGCCTTATTTT.

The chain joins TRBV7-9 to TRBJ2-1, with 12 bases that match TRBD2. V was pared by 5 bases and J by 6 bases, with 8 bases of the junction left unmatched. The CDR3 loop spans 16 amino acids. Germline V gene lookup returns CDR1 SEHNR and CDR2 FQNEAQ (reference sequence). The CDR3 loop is CASSHRTSGTLNEQFF. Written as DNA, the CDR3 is TGTGCCAGCAGCCACAGGACTAGCGGGACACTCAATGAGCAGTTCTTC.

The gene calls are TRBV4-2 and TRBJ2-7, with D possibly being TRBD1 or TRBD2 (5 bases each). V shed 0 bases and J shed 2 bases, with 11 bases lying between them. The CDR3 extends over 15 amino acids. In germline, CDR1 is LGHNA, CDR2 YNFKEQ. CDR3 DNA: TGTGCCAGCAGCCAAGATTGGGGGAGAGCCTACGAGCAGTACTTC. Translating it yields CASSQDWGRAYEQYF.

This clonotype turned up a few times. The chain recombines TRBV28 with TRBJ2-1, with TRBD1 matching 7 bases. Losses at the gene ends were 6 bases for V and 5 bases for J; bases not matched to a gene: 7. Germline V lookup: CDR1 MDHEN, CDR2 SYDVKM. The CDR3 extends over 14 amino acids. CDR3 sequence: CASSRTGGNNEQFF. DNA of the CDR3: TGTGCCAGCAGCCGGACAGGTGGCAACAATGAGCAGTTCTTC.

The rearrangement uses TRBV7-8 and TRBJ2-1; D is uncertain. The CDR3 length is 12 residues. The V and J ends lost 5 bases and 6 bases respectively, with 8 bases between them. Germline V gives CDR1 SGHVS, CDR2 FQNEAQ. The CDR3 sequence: CASSPVVNEQFF. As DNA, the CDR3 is TGTGCCAGCAGCCCAGTTGTCAATGAGCAGTTCTTC.